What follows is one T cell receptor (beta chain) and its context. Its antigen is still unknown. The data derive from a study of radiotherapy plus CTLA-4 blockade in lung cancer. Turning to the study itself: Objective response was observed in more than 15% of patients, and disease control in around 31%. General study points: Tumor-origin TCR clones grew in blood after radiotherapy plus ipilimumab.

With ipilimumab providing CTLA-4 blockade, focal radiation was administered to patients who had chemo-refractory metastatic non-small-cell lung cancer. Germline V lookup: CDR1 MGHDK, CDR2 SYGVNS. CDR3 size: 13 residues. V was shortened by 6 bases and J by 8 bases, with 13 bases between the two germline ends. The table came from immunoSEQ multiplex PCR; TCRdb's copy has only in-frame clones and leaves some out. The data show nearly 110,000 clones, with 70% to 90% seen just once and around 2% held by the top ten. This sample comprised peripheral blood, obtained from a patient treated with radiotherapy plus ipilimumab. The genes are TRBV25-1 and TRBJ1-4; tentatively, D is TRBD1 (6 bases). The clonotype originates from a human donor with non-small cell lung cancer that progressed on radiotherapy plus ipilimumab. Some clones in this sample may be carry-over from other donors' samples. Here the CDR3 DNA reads TGTGCCAGCAGACCTCCAGGGGTGGAAAAACTGTTTTTT. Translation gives CASRPPGVEKLFF.